This T cell receptor beta chain is from a study of T-cell reconstitution after alpha-beta-depleted transplantation in children. General study points: Surviving recipient T cells and thymic progenitors produced the high day-60 TCRbeta diversity seen in some patients. Expanded clones from the graft, numbering several hundred, reportedly supplied alpha-beta T cells about two months after transplant. Counts and diversity of T cells one year after transplant came mostly from newly produced T cells.

CDR3 length equals 14 residues. Trimming shortened V by 0 bases and J by 1 base, and 8 bases separated the two germline ends. The germline V gene has CDR1 DFQATT and CDR2 SNEGSKA (reference sequence). This clonotype came up many times. What it recognizes is unknown. Construction of the TCRbeta library involved unique molecular identifiers. TCRdb re-derived calls from the PCR reads in MiXCR, one entry per CDR3 protein. The table records approximately 70,000 distinct CDR3 sequences, roughly 4.9% of them present only once. The sequence was collected from a boy younger than two who had a stem cell transplant for acute myeloid leukemia, so the T cells may come from the graft donor. This chain uses TRBV20-1 with TRBJ2-3; unclear D gene. The specimen was PBMCs, mostly from graft donor cells, collected 180 days after TCRalphabeta/CD19-depleted stem cell transplant. In DNA, the CDR3 is TGCAGTGCTAGAGATGGCGGACGCACAGATACGCAGTATTTT. Protein product: CSARDGGRTDTQYF.